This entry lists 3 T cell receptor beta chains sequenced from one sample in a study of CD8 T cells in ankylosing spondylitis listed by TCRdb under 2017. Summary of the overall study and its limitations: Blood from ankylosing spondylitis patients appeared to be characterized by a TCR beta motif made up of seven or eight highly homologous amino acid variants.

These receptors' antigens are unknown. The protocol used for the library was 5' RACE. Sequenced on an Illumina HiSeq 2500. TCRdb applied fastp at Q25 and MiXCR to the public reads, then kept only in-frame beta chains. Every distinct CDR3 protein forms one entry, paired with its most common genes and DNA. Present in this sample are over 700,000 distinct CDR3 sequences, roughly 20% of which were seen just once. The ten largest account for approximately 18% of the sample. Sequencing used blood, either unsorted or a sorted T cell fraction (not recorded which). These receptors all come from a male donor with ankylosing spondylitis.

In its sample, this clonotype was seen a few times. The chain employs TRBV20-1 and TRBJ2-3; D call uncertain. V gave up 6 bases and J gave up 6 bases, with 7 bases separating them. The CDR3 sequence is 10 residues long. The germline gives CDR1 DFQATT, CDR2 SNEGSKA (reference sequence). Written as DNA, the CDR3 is TGCAGTGCGGGGTTCGATACGCAGTATTTT. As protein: CSAGFDTQYF.

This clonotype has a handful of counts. The CDR3 nucleotides read TGCGCCAGCAGCTTGGACAGCGGAGTCACTGAAGCTTTCTTT. Translating it yields CASSLDSGVTEAFF. This chain uses TRBV5-1 with TRBJ1-1; D not resolved. CDR3 length: 14 amino acids. V lost 0 bases to trimming and J lost 4 bases, with 10 bases between them. Germline lookup yields CDR1 SGHRS and CDR2 YFSETQ.

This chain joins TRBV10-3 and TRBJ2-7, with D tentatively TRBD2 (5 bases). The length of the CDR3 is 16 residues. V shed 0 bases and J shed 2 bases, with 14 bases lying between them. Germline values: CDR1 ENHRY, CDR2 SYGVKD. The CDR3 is CAISESLSGATYEQYF. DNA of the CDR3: TGTGCCATCAGTGAGTCCCTAAGCGGAGCAACCTACGAGCAGTACTTC.